The subject of this entry is one TCR beta chain. Which antigen it targets is not known. One base away there is no much larger clone; base qualities are not given. The CDR1 and CDR2 encoded by the germline V gene (reference sequence) are LNHDA and SQIVND. From the cysteine through the phenylalanine, the CDR3 covers 14 amino acids. Only the CDR3 DNA stays, 42 bases, in frame from base 1. V was cut back by 6 bases and J by 5 bases, leaving a gap of 16 bases between them. The cohort comprised fewer than 700 healthy bone marrow donors. Cohort members were all nominally healthy when sampled, although unrecorded immune exposures were likely present. The donor tested CMV seropositive, placing the donor among the 250 to 300 seropositive members of the cohort. Every donor gave a peripheral blood sample, and the peripheral blood mononuclear cells from that sample were used for TCR beta sequencing. Genomic DNA was extracted from the blood cell samples with the Qiagen DNeasy Blood Extraction Kit.

This sample stems from a study of cytomegalovirus exposure and HLA in healthy donors (dated by TCRdb to about 2017). Looking at the study overall: In an earlier analysis of about 560 of the donors, about 260 Gb of sequence data and roughly 100 million unique TCR beta sequences from about 190 million T cells were reported. An early release covering around 630 HLA-typed donors comprised about 290 gigabases of sequencing data and around 80 million unique TCR sequences. The genetic ancestry cluster associated with self-reported Caucasian donors included around 76% of the roughly 400 genotyped donors. The study was designed to test whether signatures of past pathogen exposure could be identified by cataloging public T cell receptors. Using immunosequencing, the study profiled T cell repertoires from 666 subjects and related those repertoires to cytomegalovirus serostatus. Besides the first cohort of around 700 subjects, a separate validation cohort made up of 120 different subjects was used. To predict cytomegalovirus infection status, the study brought together high-throughput TCR immunosequencing, statistical association of individual TCRs with disease status, and machine learning. A later analysis re-examined previously published TCR beta repertoires from 600 to 700 donors and added high-resolution HLA genotyping to investigate patterns of TCR occurrence. Rather than drawing on any new phenotypic data, the later analysis identified candidate immune exposures from TCR beta sequences and the way those sequences occurred across donors. To decide whether each TCR beta V gene segment behaved as functional or pseudogenic, an earlier analysis of 587 of the donors relied on high-throughput TCR beta sequencing. Donor age, sex, ethnicity and CMV serostatus were collected together with the repertoire data. A later genetic analysis took genome-wide SNP genotypes for about three fifths of the roughly 670 donors and used that subset as a discovery cohort. All discovery cohort repertoires had been generated using a single sequencing platform. Both class I and class II loci were covered by HLA typing, at four-digit resolution. The number of typed donors differed by locus: about 629-630 for A, B, C, DRB1 and DQB1; some 540 for DQA1; approximately 610 for DPA1; and roughly 450 for DPB1. Because of strong linkage in the cohort, a handful of DR-DQ haplotypes were treated as single units for association and clustering. Among a few hundred genotyped donors of the cohort, an average of approximately 230,000 unique TCR beta nucleotide sequences were sequenced per donor, roughly 20% of them non-productive. What the authors observed across the whole study: At a false discovery rate of 0.05, a later analysis linked 16,951 TCR beta sequences to specific HLA alleles. Presence/absence analyses assumed roughly uniform sequencing depth across donors, an assumption that may not hold. A group of highly shared sequence variants was considered likely to be a technical artifact of the sequencing pipeline. According to a later analysis, TCR association rates differed among HLA loci, with DRB1 alleles showing the most associated TCRs and HLA-C alleles showing the fewest. CMV serostatus was the only immune exposure information available for the cohort. The 87-base-pair reads could not distinguish some IMGT-functional V segments, including TRBV6-2 and TRBV6-3, so those segments were excluded. According to a later analysis, most CMV-associated TCR beta chains appeared to be HLA-restricted, and the HLA associations seemed to be driven largely by CMV exposure. In a later genetic analysis, fewer N-insertions in productive TCRs were reported among donors in an Asian-associated ancestry cluster than the roughly 700-donor mean. A further reported finding was that TCR beta sequences accurately predicted the HLA-A and HLA-B alleles for most subjects in the first cohort. Approximately 16 rarely observed V segments, including chromosome 9 orphons, were excluded from the earlier analysis of approximately 600 of the donors because counts were too low. A few of the identified cytomegalovirus-associated TCR beta chains were confirmed in vitro to be specific for cytomegalovirus antigens. It was suggested by the authors that the approach could potentially be generalized to other disease states and immunological phenotypes. This cohort had only TCR beta chains sequenced, and the lack of alpha or paired-chain data limited which features could be detected. Broadly in line with IMGT annotations, most TCR beta V segments showed up in productive rearrangements about 87% or about 30% of the time in an earlier analysis of 587 of the donors. Correlated functional status among segregating V segments might reflect linkage disequilibrium, but an unknown experimental factor could not be ruled out. Because some donors lacked HLA typing at each locus, the association tests relied only on the typed subset. V-gene and J-gene trimming of TCR beta chains was associated with a missense DCLRE1C variant in a later genetic analysis, and the association was replicated in an independent cohort. A later analysis found that HLA-associated TCR beta chains were more clonally expanded and had lower generation probabilities than equally common non-associated chains. While some public TCRs were present in many individuals, most TCR sequences turned up only very rarely across donors. Several of the top co-occurrence clusters appeared to be linked to parvovirus B19, influenza, CMV and Epstein-Barr virus, according to a later analysis. The classifier was reported to diagnose cytomegalovirus status with high specificity and sensitivity in both the original and validation cohorts. Assigning TCR associations to individual alleles was difficult when HLA alleles, especially DR and DQ, strongly co-occurred. The study gave a list of more than 150 TCR beta chains associated with cytomegalovirus.

Library preparation was by the immunoSEQ multiplex PCR assay. For the multiplex PCR, a mixture combining 60 forward primers for TCR Vbeta segments and 13 reverse primers for TCR Jbeta segments was used. The CDR3 region of rearranged TCR beta genes was amplified from genomic DNA with a multiplex PCR assay. On the Illumina HiSeq System, the amplified TCR beta libraries were sequenced as 87-base-pair reads. Per the source publication's procedure: In a later analysis, tens of millions of unique TCR beta chains were counted across the approximately 640 repertoires, and roughly 11 million of these chains were shared by at least two donors. A nearest-neighbor algorithm error-corrected the raw reads and collapsed the reads into unique sequences, merging closely related sequences to remove PCR and sequencing errors. CDR3 sequences were aligned to IMGT reference sequences to assign V, D and J gene segments. Each retained sequence needed at least a six-nucleotide match to both a V gene segment and a J gene segment. A rearrangement was called productive if the CDR3 had no stop codons and remained in frame with V and J, and every other rearrangement was called non-productive. Following IMGT convention, CDR3 was defined as the stretch from the second conserved V-encoded cysteine to the conserved J-encoded phenylalanine. The earlier analysis of 550 to 650 of the donors excluded any sequence lacking an unambiguous match to a single V gene segment. In an earlier analysis of some 590 of the donors, a V segment was called functional when productive rearrangements were above 56.7%, and segregating when the standard deviation between donors exceeded 5%. A statistical classification framework was developed to diagnose cytomegalovirus status using the catalog of TCR beta chain sequences. A later analysis assigned V and J genes by comparing TCR nucleotide sequences with IMGT/GENE-DB human TR gene sequences. Using the TCRdist pipeline, a later analysis assigned CDR3 sequences along with most-parsimonious VDJ recombination scenarios. In a later analysis, each TCR beta chain was defined by its CDR3 amino acid sequence together with its V-gene family, and reads without a unique V-gene family were excluded. In a later analysis, 450 to 600 highly shared, low-generation-probability nucleotide sequences were removed to address suspected cross-contamination and a sequencing artifact. For each public chain, a later analysis derived a clonal expansion index from normalized ranks of inferred template counts within each repertoire. In a later analysis, generation probabilities were computed with a VDJ recombination model fitted to out-of-frame rearrangements, and the resulting probabilities were checked against IGoR. Hypergeometric tests were used in a later analysis to score TCR-TCR, TCR-HLA and TCR-CMV co-occurrence, with a repertoire-size bias correction applied to the TCR pairs. To estimate false discovery rates, a later analysis permuted the HLA or CMV assignments 20 times. A later analysis grouped co-occurring TCRs with DBSCAN, adding TCRdist sequence similarity when clustering within HLA-allele-positive subsets. Co-occurrence clustering excluded repertoires with fewer than 30,000 or more than 120,000 public chains, plus five with anomalous nucleotide sharing. Held by TCRdb, this immuneACCESS table contains in-frame sequences only and omits some clones. Under half of the omission traces to an unresolved V gene where checked; the cause of the rest is unknown. From that table come the V and J calls and clone size; the DNA was used to work out D and trimming. Here the sample has roughly 100,000 clones; 80% to 85% occur a single time. The top ten clones comprise 6.9% of the sample.

This TCR was recovered from a man aged 25 to 40 in good health and CMV-seropositive. The receptor chain draws on TRBV19 and TRBJ1-2, and perhaps TRBD1 as D gene, on 6 matching bases. Sample: PBMCs. In nucleotide form, the sequence is TGTGCCAGTAGCCTAGGGGGAATTAAGTATGGCTACACCTTC. It is translated as CASSLGGIKYGYTF.